This T cell receptor (beta chain) was identified during a study of human T cells and chemical hapten exposure. The overall study: Skin on the upper inner arm, around 2 cm by around 2 cm in size, was sensitized with 2% DPC. Among samples, TCR yields varied mainly because of small differences in pooled library volume.

The CDR3 totals 14 residues. With 5 bases clipped from V and 3 bases from J, the junction kept 7 bases outside the gene matches. Germline V lookup: CDR1 MNHEY, CDR2 SMNVEV (reference sequence). The sample's time point: pre-sensitization, week 0. Treatment reported: therapeutic diphenylcyclopropenone sensitization with weekly scalp DPC. Total RNA extraction was carried out from unfractionated whole blood. In the study's own analysis: A typical sample had some 87,000 TCRs, with roughly 23,224 to 690,600 overall. TCRdb re-called the RACE reads with MiXCR, one entry per CDR3 protein. Here the V and J calls rest on TCRdb's processing, not on the authors' analysis. Of more than 300,000 distinct CDR3 sequences in the sample, 4.5% to 6% were seen once. This clonotype was detected ten times or more.

The source is a woman aged 45-60 years with alopecia areata. Some clones in this sample may be carry-over from other donors' samples. The rearrangement joins TRBV27 to TRBJ2-7, with TRBD2 matching 7 bases. The sample here was whole blood, taken in connection with sensitization to the hapten diphenylcyclopropenone (DPC). The CDR3 region has the DNA TGTGCCAGCAGTGAGCCGGGACTAAGCTACGAGCAGTACTTC. This gives the protein CASSEPGLSYEQYF.